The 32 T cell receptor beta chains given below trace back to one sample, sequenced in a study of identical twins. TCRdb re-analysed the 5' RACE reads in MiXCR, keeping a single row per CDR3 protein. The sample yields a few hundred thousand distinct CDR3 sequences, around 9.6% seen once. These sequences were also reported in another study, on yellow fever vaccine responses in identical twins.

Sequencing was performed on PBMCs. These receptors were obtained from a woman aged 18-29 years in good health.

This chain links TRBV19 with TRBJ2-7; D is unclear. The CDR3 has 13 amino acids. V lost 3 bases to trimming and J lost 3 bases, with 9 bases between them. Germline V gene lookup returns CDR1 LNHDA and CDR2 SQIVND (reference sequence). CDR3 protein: CASSISPNYEQYF. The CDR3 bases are TGTGCCAGTAGTATTTCGCCGAACTACGAGCAGTACTTC.

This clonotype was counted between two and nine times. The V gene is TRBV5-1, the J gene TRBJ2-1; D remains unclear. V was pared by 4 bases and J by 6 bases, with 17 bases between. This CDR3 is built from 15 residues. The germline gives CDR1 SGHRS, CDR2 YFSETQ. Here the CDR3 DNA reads TGCGCCAGCAGCCCAATTAGTACCAGTTCCAATGAGCAGTTCTTC. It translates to CASSPISTSSNEQFF. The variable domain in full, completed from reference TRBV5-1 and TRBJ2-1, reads KAGVTQTPRYLIKTRGQQVTLSCSPISGHRSVSWYQQTPGQGLQFLFEYFSETQRNKGNFPGRFSGRQFSNSRSEMNVSTLELGDSALYLCASSPISTSSNEQFFGPGTRLTVL.

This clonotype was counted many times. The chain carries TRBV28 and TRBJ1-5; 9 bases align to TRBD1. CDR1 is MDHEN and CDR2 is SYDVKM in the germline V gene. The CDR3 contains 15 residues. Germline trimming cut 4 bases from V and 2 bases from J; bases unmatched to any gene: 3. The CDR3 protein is CASSSQGARNQPQHF. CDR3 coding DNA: TGTGCCAGCAGTTCACAGGGGGCGCGCAATCAGCCCCAGCATTTT.

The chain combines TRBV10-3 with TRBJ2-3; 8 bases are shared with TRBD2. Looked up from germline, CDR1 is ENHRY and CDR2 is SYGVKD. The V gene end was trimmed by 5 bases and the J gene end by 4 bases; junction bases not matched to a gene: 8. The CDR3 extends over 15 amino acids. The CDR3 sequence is CAISRSGGQSDTQYF. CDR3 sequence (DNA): TGTGCCATCAGTCGGAGCGGGGGCCAATCAGATACGCAGTATTTT.

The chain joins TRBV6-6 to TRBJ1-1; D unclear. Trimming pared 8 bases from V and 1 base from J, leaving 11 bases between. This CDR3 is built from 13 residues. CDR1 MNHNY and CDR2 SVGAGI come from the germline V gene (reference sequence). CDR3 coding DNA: TGTGCCAGCTTCTTACAGCCGAACACTGAAGCTTTCTTT. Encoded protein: CASFLQPNTEAFF.

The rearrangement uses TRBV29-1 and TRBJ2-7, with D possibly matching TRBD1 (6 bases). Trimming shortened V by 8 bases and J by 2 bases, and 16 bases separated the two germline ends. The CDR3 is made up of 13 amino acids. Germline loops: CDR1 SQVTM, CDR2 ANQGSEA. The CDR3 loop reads CSFGGQRPYEQYF. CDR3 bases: TGCAGCTTCGGTGGACAGCGACCCTACGAGCAGTACTTC.

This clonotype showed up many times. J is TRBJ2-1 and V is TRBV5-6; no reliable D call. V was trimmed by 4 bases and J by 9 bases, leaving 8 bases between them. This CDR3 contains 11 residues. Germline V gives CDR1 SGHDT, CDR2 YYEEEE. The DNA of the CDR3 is TGTGCCAGCAGCCTCGGACCTGAGCAGTTCTTC. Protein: CASSLGPEQFF.

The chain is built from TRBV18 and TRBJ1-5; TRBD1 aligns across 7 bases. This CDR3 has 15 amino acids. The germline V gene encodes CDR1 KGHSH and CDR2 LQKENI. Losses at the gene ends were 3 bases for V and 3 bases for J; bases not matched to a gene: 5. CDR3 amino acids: CASSPGDRVNQPQHF. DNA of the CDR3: TGTGCCAGCTCACCTGGAGACAGGGTCAATCAGCCCCAGCATTTT.

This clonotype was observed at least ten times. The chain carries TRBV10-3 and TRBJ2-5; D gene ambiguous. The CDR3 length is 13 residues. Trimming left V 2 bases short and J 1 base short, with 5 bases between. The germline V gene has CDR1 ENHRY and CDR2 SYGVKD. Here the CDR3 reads CAISEPGQETQYF. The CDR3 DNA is TGTGCCATCAGTGAGCCGGGCCAAGAGACCCAGTACTTC.

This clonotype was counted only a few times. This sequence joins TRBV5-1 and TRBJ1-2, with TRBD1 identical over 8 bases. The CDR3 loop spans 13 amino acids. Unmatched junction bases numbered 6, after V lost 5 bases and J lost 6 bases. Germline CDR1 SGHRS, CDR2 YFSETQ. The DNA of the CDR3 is TGCGCCAGCAGTCCGGACAGGGTGGATGGCTACACCTTC. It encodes CASSPDRVDGYTF. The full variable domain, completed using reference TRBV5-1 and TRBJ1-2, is KAGVTQTPRYLIKTRGQQVTLSCSPISGHRSVSWYQQTPGQGLQFLFEYFSETQRNKGNFPGRFSGRQFSNSRSEMNVSTLELGDSALYLCASSPDRVDGYTFGSGTRLTVV.

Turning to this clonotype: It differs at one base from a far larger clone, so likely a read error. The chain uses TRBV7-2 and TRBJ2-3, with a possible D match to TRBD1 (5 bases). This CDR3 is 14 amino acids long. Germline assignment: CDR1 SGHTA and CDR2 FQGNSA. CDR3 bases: TGTGCCAGCAGCTTTCAGGGTTCCACAGTTACGCAGTATTTT. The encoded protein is CASSFQGSTVTQYF.

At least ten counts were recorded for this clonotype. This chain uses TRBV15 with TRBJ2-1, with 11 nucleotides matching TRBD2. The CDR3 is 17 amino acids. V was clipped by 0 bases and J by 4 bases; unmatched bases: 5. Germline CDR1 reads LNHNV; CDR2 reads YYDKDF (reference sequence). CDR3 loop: CATSREGRTSGYNEQFF. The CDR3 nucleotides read TGTGCCACCAGCAGAGAGGGAAGGACTAGCGGGTACAATGAGCAGTTCTTC.

CDR3 in amino acids: CATSDGQTNEKLFF. Written as DNA, the CDR3 is TGTGCCACCAGCGATGGACAGACTAATGAAAAACTGTTTTTT. The chain employs TRBV15 and TRBJ1-4; TRBD1 might be the D (6 bases). This CDR3 has 14 residues. Germline CDR1 reads LNHNV; CDR2 reads YYDKDF (reference sequence). Trimming pared 5 bases from V and 2 bases from J, leaving 9 bases between.

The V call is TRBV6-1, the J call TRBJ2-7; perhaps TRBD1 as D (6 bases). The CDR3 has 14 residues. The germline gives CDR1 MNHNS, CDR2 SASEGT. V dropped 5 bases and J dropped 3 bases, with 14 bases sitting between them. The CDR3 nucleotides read TGTGCCAGCAGTCAGGGGCAAAGCCACTACGAGCAGTACTTC. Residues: CASSQGQSHYEQYF.

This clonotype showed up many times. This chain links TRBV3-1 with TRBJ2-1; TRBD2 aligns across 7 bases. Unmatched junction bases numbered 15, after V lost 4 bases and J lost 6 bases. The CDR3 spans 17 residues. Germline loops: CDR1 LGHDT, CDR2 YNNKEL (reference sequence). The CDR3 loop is CASSRRNSGPLRNEQFF. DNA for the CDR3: TGTGCCAGCAGCCGCCGGAATAGCGGGCCCCTCCGCAATGAGCAGTTCTTC.

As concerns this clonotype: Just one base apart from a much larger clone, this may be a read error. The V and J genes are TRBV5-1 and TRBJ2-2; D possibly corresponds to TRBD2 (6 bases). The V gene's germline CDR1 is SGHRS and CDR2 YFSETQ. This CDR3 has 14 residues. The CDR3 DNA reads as TGCGCCAGCAGCTCAAGCAGTAACACCGGGGGGCTGTTTTTT. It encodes CASSSSSNTGGLFF.

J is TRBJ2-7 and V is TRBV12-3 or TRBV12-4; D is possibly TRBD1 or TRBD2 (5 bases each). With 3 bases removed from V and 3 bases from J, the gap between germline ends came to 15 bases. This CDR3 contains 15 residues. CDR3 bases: TGTGCCAGCAGTTTCGGAGTTGGGGGTTACTACGAGCAGTACTTC. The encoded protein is CASSFGVGGYYEQYF.

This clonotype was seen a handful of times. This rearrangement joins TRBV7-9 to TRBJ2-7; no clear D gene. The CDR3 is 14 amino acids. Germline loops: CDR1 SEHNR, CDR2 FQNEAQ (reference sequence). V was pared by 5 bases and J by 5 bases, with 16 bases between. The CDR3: CASSHVPGGHEQYF. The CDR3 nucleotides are TGTGCCAGCAGCCACGTCCCCGGTGGCCACGAGCAGTACTTC.

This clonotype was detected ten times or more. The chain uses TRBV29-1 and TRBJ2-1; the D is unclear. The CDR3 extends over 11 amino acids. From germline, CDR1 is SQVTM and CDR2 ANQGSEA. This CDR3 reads CRCDSYNEQFF. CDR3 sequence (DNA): TGCAGGTGCGACTCCTACAATGAGCAGTTCTTC.

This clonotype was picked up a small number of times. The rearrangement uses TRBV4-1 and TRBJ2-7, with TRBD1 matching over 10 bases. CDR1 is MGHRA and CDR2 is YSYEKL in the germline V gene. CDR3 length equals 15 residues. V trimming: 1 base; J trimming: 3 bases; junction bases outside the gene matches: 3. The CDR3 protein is CASSQAGTGVYEQYF. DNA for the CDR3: TGCGCCAGCAGCCAAGCCGGGACAGGGGTCTACGAGCAGTACTTC.

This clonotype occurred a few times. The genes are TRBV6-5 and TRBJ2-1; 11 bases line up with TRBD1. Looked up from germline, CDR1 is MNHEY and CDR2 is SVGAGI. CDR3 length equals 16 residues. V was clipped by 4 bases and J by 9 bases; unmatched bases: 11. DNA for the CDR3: TGTGCCAGCAGTTCAATCCCCGGGACAGGGGGTGCTGAGCAGTTCTTC. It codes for CASSSIPGTGGAEQFF.

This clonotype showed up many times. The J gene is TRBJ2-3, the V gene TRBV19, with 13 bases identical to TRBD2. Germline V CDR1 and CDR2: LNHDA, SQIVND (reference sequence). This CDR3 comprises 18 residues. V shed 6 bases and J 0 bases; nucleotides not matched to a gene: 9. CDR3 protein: CASSRTSGSPKSTDTQYF. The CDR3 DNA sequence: TGTGCCAGTAGCCGGACTAGCGGGAGTCCTAAAAGCACAGATACGCAGTATTTT.

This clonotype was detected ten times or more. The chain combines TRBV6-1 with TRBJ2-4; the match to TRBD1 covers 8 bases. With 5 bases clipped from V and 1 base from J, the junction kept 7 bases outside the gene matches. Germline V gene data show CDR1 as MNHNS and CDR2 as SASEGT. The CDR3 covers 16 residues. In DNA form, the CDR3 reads TGTGCCAGCAGTCCAACGGACAGGGTTGCCAAAAACATTCAGTACTTC. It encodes CASSPTDRVAKNIQYF.

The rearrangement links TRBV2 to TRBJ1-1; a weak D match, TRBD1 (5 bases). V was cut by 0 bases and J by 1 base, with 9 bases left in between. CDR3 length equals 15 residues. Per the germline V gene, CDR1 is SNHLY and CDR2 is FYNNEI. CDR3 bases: TGTGCCAGCAGTGAAGCGGCGGGGCGGAACACTGAAGCTTTCTTT. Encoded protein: CASSEAAGRNTEAFF.

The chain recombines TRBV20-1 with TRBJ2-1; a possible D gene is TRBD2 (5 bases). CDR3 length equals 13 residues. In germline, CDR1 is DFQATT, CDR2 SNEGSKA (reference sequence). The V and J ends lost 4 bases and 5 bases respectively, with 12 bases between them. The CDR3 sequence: CSAKNKADNEQFF. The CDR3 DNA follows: TGCAGTGCTAAGAATAAAGCGGACAATGAGCAGTTCTTC.

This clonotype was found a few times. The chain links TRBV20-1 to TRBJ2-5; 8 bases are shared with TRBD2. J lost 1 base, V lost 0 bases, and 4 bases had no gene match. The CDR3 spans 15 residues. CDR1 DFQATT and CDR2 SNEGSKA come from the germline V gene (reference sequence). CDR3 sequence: CSARDSGTSQETQYF. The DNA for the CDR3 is TGCAGTGCTAGAGACTCCGGGACTAGCCAAGAGACCCAGTACTTC.

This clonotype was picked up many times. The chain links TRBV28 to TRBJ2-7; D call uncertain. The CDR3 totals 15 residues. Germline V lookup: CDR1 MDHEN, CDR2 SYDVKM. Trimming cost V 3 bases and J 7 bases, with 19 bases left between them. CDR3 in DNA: TGTGCCAGCAGTTTTTCTTCCTCCGGCCGAGTTGAGCAGTACTTC. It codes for CASSFSSSGRVEQYF.

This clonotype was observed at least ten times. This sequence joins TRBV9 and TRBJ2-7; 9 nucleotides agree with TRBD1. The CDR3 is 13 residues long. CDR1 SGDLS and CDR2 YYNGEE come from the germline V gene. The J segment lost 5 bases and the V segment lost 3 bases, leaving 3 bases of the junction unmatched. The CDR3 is CASSAWDRDEQYF. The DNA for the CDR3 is TGTGCCAGCAGCGCTTGGGACAGGGACGAGCAGTACTTC.

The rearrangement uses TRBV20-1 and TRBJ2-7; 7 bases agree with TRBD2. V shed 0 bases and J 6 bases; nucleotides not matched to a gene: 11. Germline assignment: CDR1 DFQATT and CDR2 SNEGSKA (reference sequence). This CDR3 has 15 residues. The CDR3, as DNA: TGCAGTGCTAGAGACATAGGGCGGGAGTCGGGCGAGCAGTACTTC. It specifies CSARDIGRESGEQYF.

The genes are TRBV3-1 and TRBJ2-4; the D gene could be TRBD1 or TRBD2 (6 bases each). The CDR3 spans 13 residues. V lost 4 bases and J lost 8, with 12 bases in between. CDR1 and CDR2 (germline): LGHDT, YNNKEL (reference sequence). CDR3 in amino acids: CASSRKGGYIQYF. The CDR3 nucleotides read TGTGCCAGCAGCCGCAAGGGGGGATACATTCAGTACTTC.

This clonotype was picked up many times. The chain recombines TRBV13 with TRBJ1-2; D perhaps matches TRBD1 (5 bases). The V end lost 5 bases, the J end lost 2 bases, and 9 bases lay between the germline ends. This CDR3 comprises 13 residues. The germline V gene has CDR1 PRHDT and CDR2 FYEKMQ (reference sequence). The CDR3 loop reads CASSLQENYGYTF. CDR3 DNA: TGTGCCAGCAGCCTACAGGAGAACTATGGCTACACCTTC.

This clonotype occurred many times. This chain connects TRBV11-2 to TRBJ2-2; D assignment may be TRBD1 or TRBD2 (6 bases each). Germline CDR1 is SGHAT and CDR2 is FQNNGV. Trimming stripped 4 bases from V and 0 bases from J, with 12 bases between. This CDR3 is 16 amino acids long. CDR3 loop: CASSSVGGANTGELFF. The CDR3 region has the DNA TGTGCCAGCAGCTCTGTGGGGGGCGCGAACACCGGGGAGCTGTTTTTT. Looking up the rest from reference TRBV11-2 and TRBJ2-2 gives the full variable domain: EAGVAQSPRYKIIEKRQSVAFWCNPISGHATLYWYQQILGQGPKLLIQFQNNGVVDDSQLPKDRFSAERLKGVDSTLKIQPAKLEDSAVYLCASSSVGGANTGELFFGEGSRLTVL.